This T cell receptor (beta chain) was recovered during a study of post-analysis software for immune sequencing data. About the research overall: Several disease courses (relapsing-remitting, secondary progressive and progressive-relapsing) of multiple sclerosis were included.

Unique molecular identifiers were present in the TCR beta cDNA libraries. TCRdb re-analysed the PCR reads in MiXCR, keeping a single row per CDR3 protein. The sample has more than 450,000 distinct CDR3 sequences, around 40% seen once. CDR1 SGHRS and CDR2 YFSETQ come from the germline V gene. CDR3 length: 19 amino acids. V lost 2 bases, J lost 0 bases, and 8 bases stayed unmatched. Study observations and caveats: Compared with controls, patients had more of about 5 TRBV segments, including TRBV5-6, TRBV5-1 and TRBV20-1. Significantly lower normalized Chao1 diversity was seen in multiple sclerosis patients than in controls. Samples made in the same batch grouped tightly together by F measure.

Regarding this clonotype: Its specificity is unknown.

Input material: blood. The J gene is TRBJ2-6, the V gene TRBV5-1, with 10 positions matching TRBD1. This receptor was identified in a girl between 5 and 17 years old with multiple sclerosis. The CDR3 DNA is TGCGCCAGCAGCTTTACGCCGGGACAGGGGAGCTCTGGGGCCAACGTCCTGACTTTC. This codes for CASSFTPGQGSSGANVLTF. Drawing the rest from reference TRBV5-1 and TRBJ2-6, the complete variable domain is KAGVTQTPRYLIKTRGQQVTLSCSPISGHRSVSWYQQTPGQGLQFLFEYFSETQRNKGNFPGRFSGRQFSNSRSEMNVSTLELGDSALYLCASSFTPGQGSSGANVLTFGAGSRLTVL.